Given below is one T cell receptor beta chain in context. This clonotype has just a few counts. Its antigen has not been determined. One base away there is no much larger clone; base qualities are not given. Looking up the germline V gene yields CDR1 MDHEN and CDR2 SYDVKM. Measured from the cysteine to the phenylalanine, the CDR3 is 18 residues long. Solely the CDR3 DNA is kept, with 54 bases framed from the first base. From V the trimming removes 6 bases and from J it removes 4 bases, while the gene matches leave 9 bases of the junction unaccounted for. Libraries of naive CD8 T cells were built from approximately 20,000 to 1,000,000 sorted cells, with 10%, 30% or 50% of the purified RNA used. On a BD FACSAria II, naive CD8 T cells were FACS-sorted as CD8+CD4-CCR7+CD45RA+ and collected into RLT Plus buffer. Detection sensitivity was tested by spiking Jurkat RNA equal to around 11 TCR copies' worth into samples containing roughly 19,000-1,000,000 naive CD8 T cells. CD8 T cells were enriched with RosetteSep CD8+ T Cell Enrichment Cocktail and Ficoll-Paque, followed by ACK red cell lysis.

The receptor library was made with PCR. For sequencing, a NextSeq 500 was employed. Bulk TCR libraries were prepared as previously described, using TCR primers listed in Table S5. The Qiagen AllPrep DNA/RNA kit was used to purify total RNA. Before any analysis, reads coming from multiple sequencing runs of the same library were combined into one pool. In the original analysis: Reads were retained only if the reads had an exact TCR constant sequence, and the retained reads were trimmed to 150 nt and grouped according to their 12-nt molecular barcodes. Within each barcode group, reads were sub-clustered at a 15% Levenshtein threshold, and quality-weighted consensus sequences were built per RNA molecule. Non-functional sequences were excluded, and lower-count sequences lying one edit away from another sequence were also excluded. Based on a fit of two negative binomial distributions, barcode sub-clusters having less than 20% of the maximum read count were discarded. TCRdb took the public reads, trimmed them with fastp at Q25, ran MiXCR for clone calling and kept in-frame beta chains. Each entry is one CDR3 protein sequence, shown with its most common DNA and genes. The V and J calls and clone size come from TCRdb's table, not from the authors' own analysis. The sample data list 100,000 or so distinct CDR3 sequences, and roughly 34% of these were observed just once. Around 4.2% of the sample is held by the ten biggest clonotypes.

This sample is part of a study of molecular identifiers for immune sequencing clone quantification (dated by TCRdb to the late 2010s). For the wider study: For a replicate experiment, the RNA from either approximately 20,000 or 100,000 naive CD8 T cells was divided into five aliquots, and four of those aliquots went on to sequencing. The study was a methods study using CD8 T cells to benchmark molecular-identifier clustering-based TCR repertoire sequencing (MIDCIRS) and TCR RNA copy counting. The full study reports these points: The sizes of highly expanded clones could end up underestimated when identical TCR molecules share a barcode. Spiked-in Jurkat TCR RNA (approximately 9 copies' worth), which is not part of the donor repertoire, was contained in the naive libraries. When barcode sub-clustering was not used, chimeric consensus sequences inflated TCR diversity, with chimeras reaching as high as 47%. Clones above 20 RNA copies held over 99% of molecules in CMV-specific effector cells but under 1% in naive cells. Modeling indicated around 3.2 TCR RNA copies recovered per cell, compared with around 9.8 by digital PCR, which implies a capture efficiency of around 30%. A single cell's worth of spiked-in Jurkat TCR RNA was reported detectable even among one million naive CD8 T cells.

This TCR was sampled from a human donor in good health. Some libraries in this study had Jurkat cell RNA spiked in. The specimen was naive CD8+ T cells from blood, with Jurkat cell RNA spiked in. The label giving this sample's cell subset or site can be read as: FACS-sorted CD8+CD4-CCR7+CD45RA+ naive T cells. The rearrangement combines TRBV28 with TRBJ2-2; 15 junctional bases match TRBD2. The nucleotides are TGTGCCAGCAGACGGACTAGCGGGAGGGCCAGGGTCACCGGGGAGCTGTTTTTT. Translation gives CASRRTSGRARVTGELFF.